One and the same sample provided the 23 T cell receptor beta chains below, sequenced in a study of cytomegalovirus exposure and HLA in healthy donors (dated by TCRdb to the late 2010s). The protocol used for the library was the immunoSEQ multiplex PCR assay. For the multiplex PCR, a mixture combining 60 forward primers for TCR Vbeta segments and 13 reverse primers for TCR Jbeta segments was used. Entries here come from immuneACCESS through TCRdb and include only in-frame sequences with V and J called. Some clones fail to appear in such tables; in the studies checked, an unresolved V gene covers under half of the shortfall, and the cause of the remainder is unknown. This sample is represented by over 50,000 clones; 65% to 85% of them were singletons. The leading ten clones occupy approximately 2.3% of the sample. Sequencing was performed on PBMCs. The receptor set was obtained from a female donor in good health and CMV-seronegative.

The chain combines TRBV6-6 with TRBJ2-5; weak D call: TRBD1 (7 bases). The CDR3 extends over 16 amino acids. The germline gives CDR1 MNHNY, CDR2 SVGAGI (reference sequence). V was pared by 6 bases and J by 1 base, with 18 bases between. The DNA for the CDR3 is TGTGCCAGCAGAACCCCGGCCCAGGGGGGCCAAGAGACCCAGTACTTC. This codes for CASRTPAQGGQETQYF.

The chain carries TRBV28 and TRBJ2-7, with D perhaps TRBD2 (6 bases). Germline CDR1 reads MDHEN; CDR2 reads SYDVKM. V dropped 2 bases and J dropped 5 bases, with 16 bases sitting between them. The CDR3 has 15 amino acids. The CDR3 spells CASSLRGGAIDEQYF. The CDR3, as DNA: TGTGCCAGCAGTTTACGCGGCGGGGCGATCGACGAGCAGTACTTC.

The V call is TRBV10-1, the J call TRBJ2-5, with 8 bases aligning to TRBD1. The CDR3 has 19 residues. Germline trimming cut 2 bases from V and 2 bases from J; bases unmatched to any gene: 16. CDR1 and CDR2 (germline): WNHNN, SYGVQD (reference sequence). This chain's CDR3 is CASSERTQGAFGYQETQYF. The CDR3 nucleotides read TGCGCCAGCAGTGAGAGGACCCAGGGGGCTTTTGGGTATCAAGAGACCCAGTACTTC.

This chain uses TRBV14 with TRBJ2-1, with TRBD2 matching over 11 bases. Trimming at V came to 1 base and at J to 3 bases, leaving 17 bases not matched to a gene. CDR3 size: 21 residues. From germline, CDR1 is SGHDN and CDR2 FVKESK. The CDR3 spells CASSQAEGSGGAEAFYNEQFF. Here the CDR3 DNA reads TGTGCCAGCAGCCAAGCTGAGGGTAGCGGGGGGGCCGAGGCCTTCTACAATGAGCAGTTCTTC.

V and J are TRBV6-6 and TRBJ2-4, with 11 positions matching TRBD2. J lost 4 bases, V lost 8 bases, and 10 bases had no gene match. This CDR3 is built from 16 residues. Germline lookup yields CDR1 MNHNY and CDR2 SVGAGI (reference sequence). The CDR3 region is CASGLDSGRVKNIQYF. CDR3 sequence (DNA): TGTGCCAGCGGCCTTGATAGCGGGAGGGTGAAAAACATTCAGTACTTC.

J is TRBJ2-2 and V is TRBV9; D is uncertain. The CDR3 length is 12 residues. V lost 3 bases to trimming and J lost 7 bases, with 7 bases between them. Per germline, CDR1 SGDLS and CDR2 YYNGEE. CDR3 region: CASSETGGELFF. Here the CDR3 DNA reads TGTGCCAGCAGCGAAACGGGCGGGGAGCTGTTTTTT.

This clone was detected only a few times. The rearrangement links TRBV6-1 to TRBJ1-1, with a weak D call TRBD1 (6 bases). Germline CDR1 MNHNS, CDR2 SASEGT. The length of the CDR3 is 15 residues. The V end was cut by 4 bases, the J end by 3 bases, with 15 bases between. CDR3 region: CASSAFSTGDTEAFF. The CDR3 DNA follows: TGTGCCAGCAGTGCATTCTCGACAGGAGACACTGAAGCTTTCTTT.

This chain joins TRBV5-1 and TRBJ1-4, with 9 bases matching TRBD1. Germline V lookup: CDR1 SGHRS, CDR2 YFSETQ. Trimming at V came to 4 bases and at J to 3 bases, leaving 10 bases not matched to a gene. The CDR3 loop spans 17 amino acids. As DNA, the CDR3 is TGCGCCAGCAGCCCGGAAGGGACAGGGAGGTCTAATGAAAAACTGTTTTTT. Protein product: CASSPEGTGRSNEKLFF.

The gene calls are TRBV30 and TRBJ1-3; D gene ambiguous. Trimming stripped 5 bases from V and 0 bases from J, with 11 bases between. Germline V gives CDR1 GTSNPN, CDR2 SVGIG (reference sequence). The CDR3 sequence is 14 residues long. The CDR3: CAWAAASSGNTIYF. CDR3 sequence (DNA): TGTGCCTGGGCTGCGGCAAGCTCTGGAAACACCATATATTTT.

A note on this clone: One end of the junction does not line up with germline, which may come from a read error. This chain joins TRBV7-7 and TRBJ2-3; 7 bases map to TRBD2. The CDR3 length is 14 residues. CDR1 SSHAT and CDR2 FNYEAQ come from the germline V gene (reference sequence). Here the CDR3 DNA reads TGTGCTAGCAGCCGGGGGGTTAGCACAGATACGCAGTATTTT. Protein: CASSRGVSTDTQYF.

The rearrangement joins TRBV29-1 to TRBJ2-5; weak D call: TRBD1 (5 bases). The CDR3 is 13 amino acids. The V and J ends lost 4 bases and 1 base respectively, with 10 bases between them. Germline values: CDR1 SQVTM, CDR2 ANQGSEA. The CDR3, as DNA: TGCAGCGTTGCTGGGCAGGGCCAAGAGACCCAGTACTTC. Protein: CSVAGQGQETQYF.

The rearrangement uses TRBV12-5 and TRBJ2-5, with D perhaps matching TRBD2 (7 bases). This CDR3 is 16 amino acids long. Germline V CDR1 and CDR2: LGHNT, FRNRAP. V was clipped by 0 bases and J by 1 base, with 12 bases between them. CDR3 bases: TGTGCTAGTGGTTTGGTGGGGGGGCACAGCCAAGAGACCCAGTACTTC. It is translated as CASGLVGGHSQETQYF.

The CDR3 protein is CASRGRGNYGYTF. The CDR3 nucleotides read TGTGCCAGTAGAGGTCGGGGAAACTATGGCTACACCTTC. The genes are TRBV19 and TRBJ1-2; no reliable D call. Trimming stripped 6 bases from V and 2 bases from J, with 10 bases between. The CDR3 extends over 13 amino acids. Germline V gene data show CDR1 as LNHDA and CDR2 as SQIVND (reference sequence).

Concerning this clone itself: Other DNA sequences in this specimen translate into the identical CDR3. This chain links TRBV30 with TRBJ1-2, with no clear D. Between the trimmed V and J ends, which lost 2 bases and 4 bases, there was a span of 8 bases. CDR3 length: 12 amino acids. Germline V gene data show CDR1 as GTSNPN and CDR2 as SVGIG (reference sequence). This CDR3 reads CAWSPGRYGYTF. CDR3 nucleotides: TGTGCCTGGAGTCCTGGCCGCTATGGCTACACCTTC. Complete variable domain (other parts from reference TRBV30 and TRBJ1-2): SQTIHQWPATLVQPVGSPLSLECTVEGTSNPNLYWYRQAAGRGLQLLFYSVGIGQISSEVPQNLSASRPQDRQFILSSKKLLLSDSGFYLCAWSPGRYGYTFGSGTRLTVV.

The chain has TRBV9 and TRBJ2-1, with 15 bases identical to TRBD2. V gave up 4 bases and J gave up 7 bases; unmatched junction bases: 6. The CDR3 runs to 16 residues. Germline CDR1 is SGDLS and CDR2 is YYNGEE. DNA of the CDR3: TGTGCCAGCAGCTTCCTTGGGACTAGCGGGAGGAATGAGCAGTTCTTC. Amino acids: CASSFLGTSGRNEQFF.

V is TRBV19 and J is TRBJ1-3; TRBD1 is a possible D gene (5 bases). This CDR3 comprises 14 residues. With 6 bases removed from V and 1 base from J, the gap between germline ends came to 10 bases. Germline-derived CDR1 and CDR2 are LNHDA and SQIVND (reference sequence). Written as DNA, the CDR3 is TGTGCCAGTAGCGATCCAGGGTCTGGAAACACCATATATTTT. Amino acid sequence: CASSDPGSGNTIYF. Complete variable domain (other parts from reference TRBV19 and TRBJ1-3): DGGITQSPKYLFRKEGQNVTLSCEQNLNHDAMYWYRQDPGQGLRLIYYSQIVNDFQKGDIAEGYSVSREKKESFPLTVTSAQKNPTAFYLCASSDPGSGNTIYFGEGSWLTVV.

The chain joins TRBV5-1 to TRBJ1-2, with TRBD1 as a possible D gene (6 bases). Between the trimmed V and J ends, which lost 6 bases and 8 bases, there was a span of 20 bases. Germline V gives CDR1 SGHRS, CDR2 YFSETQ. CDR3 length equals 14 residues. The CDR3 loop reads CASKAGEWASGYTF. DNA for the CDR3: TGCGCCAGCAAAGCAGGGGAATGGGCTAGCGGCTACACCTTC.

This clone was found once. The chain combines TRBV7-7 with TRBJ1-2; no clear D gene. This CDR3 region has 12 residues. CDR1 SSHAT and CDR2 FNYEAQ come from the germline V gene (reference sequence). V gave up 1 base and J gave up 8 bases, with 8 bases separating them. DNA for the CDR3: TGTGCCAGCAGCTTAGGGCACCGCGGCTACACCTTC. It translates to CASSLGHRGYTF.

The V and J genes are TRBV5-1 and TRBJ2-7; TRBD2 aligns across 14 bases. The CDR3 consists of 18 residues. From germline, CDR1 is SGHRS and CDR2 YFSETQ. The trim removed 7 bases at V and 0 bases at J, leaving 12 bases unmatched. In nucleotides, the CDR3 is TGCGCCAGCCACACCGGACTAGCGGGAGGATGGAGCTCCTACGAGCAGTACTTC. Amino acid sequence: CASHTGLAGGWSSYEQYF.

The chain couples TRBV7-2 to TRBJ1-2; the D is unclear. The V end was cut by 5 bases, the J end by 3 bases, with 16 bases between. CDR1 is SGHTA, CDR2 FQGNSA, per germline. This CDR3 has 15 amino acids. This CDR3 is CASSVDVGVHYGYTF. The CDR3 region has the DNA TGTGCCAGCAGCGTCGATGTAGGAGTGCACTATGGCTACACCTTC. The full variable domain, in which reference TRBV7-2 and TRBJ1-2 provide the parts outside the CDR3, is GAGVSQSPSNKVTEKGKDVELRCDPISGHTALYWYRQSLGQGLEFLIYFQGNSAPDKSGLPSDRFSAERTGGSVSTLTIQRTQQEDSAVYLCASSVDVGVHYGYTFGSGTRLTVV.

The chain uses TRBV2 and TRBJ2-5; 9 nucleotides line up with TRBD2. There are 15 residues in the CDR3. Germline values: CDR1 SNHLY, CDR2 FYNNEI. The J segment lost 4 bases and the V segment lost 10 bases, leaving 13 bases of the junction unmatched. DNA of the CDR3: TGTGCCACTAGTAGCGGGAGTCATTCAGGAGAGACCCAGTACTTC. Translating it yields CATSSGSHSGETQYF.

In this sample, this clone turned up once. This rearrangement joins TRBV12-2 to TRBJ1-5; the DNA was not used to check the table's D call, TRBD1. TRBV12-2 is flagged as a pseudogene. CDR3 length: 20 amino acids. Here the CDR3 DNA reads TGTGCAAGTCGCTTAGCGGGGGCGGCGACAGGGGTCACTAGCAATCAGCCCCAGCATTTT. It yields the protein CASRLAGAATGVTSNQPQHF.

This clone was detected once. This sequence joins TRBV11-1 and TRBJ2-3; perhaps TRBD2 as D (6 bases). V dropped 5 bases and J dropped 1 base, with 16 bases sitting between them. Germline values: CDR1 SGHAT, CDR2 FQDESV (reference sequence). The CDR3 sequence is 16 residues long. Written as DNA, the CDR3 is TGTGCCAGCAGCGGCCCGGGGGAGGAGGGCACAGATACGCAGTATTTT. Its translation is CASSGPGEEGTDTQYF.